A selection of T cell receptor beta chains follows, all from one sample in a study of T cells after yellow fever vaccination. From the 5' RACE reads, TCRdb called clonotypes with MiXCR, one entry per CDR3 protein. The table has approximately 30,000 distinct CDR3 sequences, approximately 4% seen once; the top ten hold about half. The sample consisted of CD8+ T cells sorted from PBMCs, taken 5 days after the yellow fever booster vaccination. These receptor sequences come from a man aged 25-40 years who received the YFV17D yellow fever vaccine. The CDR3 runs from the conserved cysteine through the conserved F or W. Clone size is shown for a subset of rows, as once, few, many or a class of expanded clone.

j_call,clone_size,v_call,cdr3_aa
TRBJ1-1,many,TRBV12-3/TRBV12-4,CASRQTGAPIAEAFF
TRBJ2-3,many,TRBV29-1,CSVIPSDRPGPGDTQYF
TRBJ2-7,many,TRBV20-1,CSASGTSRPLSEQYF
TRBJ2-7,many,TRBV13,CASSLQVDYEQYF
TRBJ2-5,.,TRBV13,CASSSGLAGVQETQYF
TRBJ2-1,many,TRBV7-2,CASSPDMVSYNEQFF
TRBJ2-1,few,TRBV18,CASSSSGTLNEQFF
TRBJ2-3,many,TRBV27,CASSVLPDTDTQYF
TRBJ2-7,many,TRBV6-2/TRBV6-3,CASSLAVTYEQYF
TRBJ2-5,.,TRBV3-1,CATSQWEGPEETQYF
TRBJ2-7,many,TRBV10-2,CASSENYEQYF
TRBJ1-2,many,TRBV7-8,CASSLAGADYGYTF
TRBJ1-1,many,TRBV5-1,CASKGGRGAAGRTEAFF
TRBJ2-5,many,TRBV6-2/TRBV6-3,CASSLGTWETQYF
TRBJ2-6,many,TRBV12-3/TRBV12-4,CASSLAGSGANVLTF
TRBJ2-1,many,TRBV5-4,CASSLPNEQFF
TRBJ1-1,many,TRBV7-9,CASSLGTNTEAFF
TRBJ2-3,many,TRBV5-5,CASRWDMSTDTQYF
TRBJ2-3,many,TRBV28,CASFGGGDTQYF
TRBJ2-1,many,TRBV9,CASSLSPGDLNEQFF
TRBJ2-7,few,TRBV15,CATSRDGDYEQYF
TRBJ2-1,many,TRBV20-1,CSAREVGGSPYNEQFF
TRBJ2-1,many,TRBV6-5,CASSYQREGRNEQFF
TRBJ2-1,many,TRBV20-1,CSAGPQREFYNEQFF
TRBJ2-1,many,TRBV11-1,CASSLPNGVADEQFF
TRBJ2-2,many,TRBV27,CASSPLGASGELFF
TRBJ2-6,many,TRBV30,CAWSKGDRRSGANVLTF
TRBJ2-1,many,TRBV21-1,CASSSYEWTGKESQSYNEQFF
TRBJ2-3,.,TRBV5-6,CARGPSLADTQYF
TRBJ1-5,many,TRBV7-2,CASSAYYYGAGNQPQHF